This record looks at one T cell receptor (beta chain) sequence and its context. Its cognate antigen is unknown. PCR primers comprised 60 Vbeta and 13 Jbeta primers. Clones were sequenced by immunoSEQ multiplex PCR, and TCRdb holds only the in-frame ones, with some missing. The table counts 150,000 or so clones; around 1.6% lies in the top ten. These data originate in a study of cytomegalovirus exposure and HLA in healthy donors. Study conclusions and caveats: It emerged from a later analysis that several of the most significant clusters appeared to be linked to common viral pathogens.

V was shortened by 7 bases and J by 12 bases, with 19 bases between the two germline ends. The CDR3 extends over 11 amino acids. Germline lookup yields CDR1 GTSNPN and CDR2 SVGIG (reference sequence). This TCR came from a woman between 40 and 55 years old in good health and CMV-seropositive. The V gene is TRBV30, the J gene TRBJ2-7; D might be TRBD1 (6 bases). Input material: PBMCs. The CDR3 nucleotides read TGTGCCTCCTCGACCCTACAGGGCGCGTACTTC. Translating gives CASSTLQGAYF.